This is a list of T cell receptor beta chains from one sample in a study of vaccination and CD4 T cells after COVID-19. Antigens for these TCRs are unknown. TCRdb re-called the PCR reads with MiXCR, one entry per CDR3 protein. The sample holds about 17,000 distinct CDR3 sequences, less than 35% seen once. Sequenced material: cultured CD4+ T cells from blood. Receptors originate from a human donor with COVID-19. Each CDR3 is given with its conserved first and last residue. A D gene is named only where the DNA matches it firmly. A clone size is listed for some rows: how often the clone was seen (once, few, many), or a class if it is expanded.

>NA|TRBJ2-2|NA|TRBV12-3/TRBV12-4
CASSFASNTGELFF
TGTGCCAGCAGTTTTGCGTCTAACACCGGGGAGCTGTTTTTT
>NA|TRBJ2-3|NA|TRBV7-2
CASSYVDTQYF
TGTGCCAGCAGCTACGTGGATACGCAGTATTTT
>few|TRBJ2-3|TRBD2|TRBV7-8
CASLGSGGDTQYF
TGTGCCAGCTTAGGTAGCGGGGGGGATACGCAGTATTTT
>few|TRBJ2-2|TRBD1|TRBV2
CASRGQGHNTGELFF
TGTGCCAGCAGGGGACAGGGGCACAACACCGGGGAGCTGTTTTTT
>NA|TRBJ1-1|NA|TRBV5-6
CASSDATGNTEAFF
TGTGCCAGCAGCGATGCGACGGGGAACACTGAAGCTTTCTTT
>NA|TRBJ1-6|NA|TRBV6-5
CASSYGVSNSPLHF
TGTGCCAGCAGTTACGGGGTTAGCAATTCACCCCTCCACTTT
>few|TRBJ2-5|NA|TRBV2
CASSVEYGETQYF
TGTGCCAGCAGTGTAGAGTACGGGGAGACCCAGTACTTC
>NA|TRBJ2-3|TRBD1|TRBV28
CASSLSGTGQGPDTQYF
TGTGCCAGCAGTTTATCAGGCACGGGACAGGGACCAGATACGCAGTATTTT
>few|TRBJ1-2|NA|TRBV28
CASSLGSAGRGYTF
TGTGCCAGCAGTTTAGGATCGGCGGGGCGCGGCTACACCTTC
>once|TRBJ2-1|NA|TRBV7-3
CASSLPGGPNNEQFF
TGTGCCAGCAGCTTACCGGGGGGCCCTAACAATGAGCAGTTCTTC
>few|TRBJ2-5|TRBD1|TRBV12-3/TRBV12-4
CASSPRQGIETQYF
TGTGCCAGCAGTCCGCGACAGGGTATCGAGACCCAGTACTTC
>NA|TRBJ2-3|NA|TRBV7-9
CASSLLGDHTDTQYF
TGTGCCAGCAGCTTACTAGGGGATCACACAGATACGCAGTATTTT
>few|TRBJ1-1|TRBD1|TRBV6-1
CASSERQGGTEAFF
TGTGCCAGCAGTGAGAGACAGGGGGGAACTGAAGCTTTCTTT
>few|TRBJ1-6|TRBD1|TRBV30
CAWSGQQGAFNSPLHF
TGTGCCTGGAGTGGTCAACAGGGGGCTTTTAATTCACCCCTCCACTTT
>NA|TRBJ1-4|NA|TRBV20-1
CSARGPKGRVLGFEKLFF
TGCAGTGCTAGAGGTCCCAAGGGGAGGGTGCTGGGTTTTGAAAAACTGTTTTTT
>NA|TRBJ2-1|NA|TRBV6-5
CASSYSERSGEQFF
TGTGCCAGCAGTTACTCGGAGCGTAGCGGTGAGCAGTTCTTC
>NA|TRBJ2-5|NA|TRBV11-1
CASSFAGRQETQYF
TGTGCCAGCAGCTTCGCAGGGAGGCAAGAGACCCAGTACTTC
>few|TRBJ1-1|TRBD1|TRBV7-8
CASSSAGGTEAFF
TGTGCCAGCAGCTCCGCAGGGGGCACTGAAGCTTTCTTT
>NA|TRBJ2-5|NA|TRBV5-4
CASSPRRALQETQYF
TGTGCCAGCAGCCCACGGCGGGCTCTCCAAGAGACCCAGTACTTC
>NA|TRBJ2-2|NA|TRBV19
CASIENTGELFF
TGTGCCAGTATTGAGAACACCGGGGAGCTGTTTTTT
>NA|TRBJ2-2|NA|TRBV20-1
CSARGYTGELFF
TGCAGTGCTAGGGGTTACACCGGGGAGCTGTTTTTT
>NA|TRBJ2-3|NA|TRBV9
CASSVASHISTDTQYF
TGTGCCAGCAGCGTAGCCTCCCACATTAGCACAGATACGCAGTATTTT
>few|TRBJ1-5|NA|TRBV7-2
CASSLDDGQPQHF
TGTGCCAGCAGCTTAGACGATGGGCAGCCCCAGCATTTT
>NA|TRBJ2-2|TRBD1|TRBV10-3
CAISGGGGVDTGELFF
TGTGCCATCAGTGGAGGGGGCGGAGTGGACACCGGGGAGCTGTTTTTT
>medium-sized|TRBJ2-1|TRBD1|TRBV20-1
CSATETGTGYNEQFF
TGCAGTGCTACAGAGACCGGGACAGGATACAATGAGCAGTTCTTC
>NA|TRBJ2-1|NA|TRBV6-1
CASTRRDSGNEQFF
TGTGCCAGCACCCGAAGAGACTCGGGCAATGAGCAGTTCTTC
>NA|TRBJ1-6|NA|TRBV12-3/TRBV12-4
CASSLLQGDSPLHF
TGTGCCAGCAGTTTGTTACAGGGTGACTCACCCCTCCACTTT
>NA|TRBJ1-3|TRBD1|TRBV28
CASSLPQGDVGNTIYF
TGTGCCAGCAGCCTGCCGCAGGGGGATGTAGGAAACACCATATATTTT
>once|TRBJ1-2|NA|TRBV12-3/TRBV12-4
CASSLPANYGYTF
TGTGCCAGCAGTTTACCGGCTAACTATGGCTACACCTTC
>NA|TRBJ1-1|NA|TRBV12-3/TRBV12-4
CASSLSLNKEDTEAFF
TGTGCCAGCAGTTTATCCCTTAACAAAGAGGACACTGAAGCTTTCTTT
>NA|TRBJ1-1|NA|TRBV11-2
CASSLGGNTEAFF
TGTGCCAGCAGCTTAGGGGGGAACACTGAAGCTTTCTTT
>few|TRBJ1-1|NA|TRBV5-1
CASSPRAGVGSEAFF
TGCGCCAGCAGCCCGAGGGCAGGGGTGGGATCAGAAGCTTTCTTT
>NA|TRBJ1-6|TRBD1|TRBV7-6
CASSLVSGGDSPLHF
TGTGCCAGCAGCTTAGTGTCAGGGGGCGATTCACCCCTCCACTTT
>NA|TRBJ2-7|TRBD1|TRBV27
CASRGYRGTYEQYF
TGTGCTAGCAGGGGATACAGGGGAACCTACGAGCAGTACTTC
>NA|TRBJ2-6|NA|TRBV9
CASSGFSGANVLTF
TGTGCCAGCAGCGGTTTCTCTGGGGCCAACGTCCTGACTTTC
>few|TRBJ1-5|NA|TRBV11-1
CASSLAGKGNQPQHF
TGTGCCAGCAGCTTAGCGGGGAAGGGCAATCAGCCCCAGCATTTT